This TCR beta chain is drawn from a study of T cells in Graves' hyperthyroidism and ophthalmopathy. In its sample, this clonotype was seen a few times. Antigen: not known. Regarding the study as a whole: A 13 V-J signature model discriminated ophthalmopathy versus stable hyperthyroidism.

Using RNA transcripts as the source, TCR beta CDR3 regions were amplified. The primer set for the first-round RT-PCR of the TCR CDR3 was HTBI. TCRdb passed the multiplex PCR reads through MiXCR, listing each CDR3 protein once. Seen here are more than 300,000 distinct CDR3 sequences, around 15% observed once, and the top ten hold about 19%. CDR1 is MGHRA and CDR2 is YSYEKL in the germline V gene. J gave up 3 bases and V 1 base, and 5 bases lay outside the gene matches. The CDR3 runs 15 residues. Sequencing was carried out using blood. The chain has TRBV4-1 and TRBJ2-7, with 8 bases fitting TRBD1. The source of this sequence is a woman between 25 and 40 years old with Graves' ophthalmopathy. CDR3 DNA: TGCGCCAGCAGCCAAGGGACAGGGTGGGTCTACGAGCAGTACTTC. Its protein product is CASSQGTGWVYEQYF.